This TCR beta chain was profiled in a study of cytomegalovirus exposure and HLA in healthy donors. Study-level findings and limits: Both high specificity and high sensitivity reportedly marked the classifier's diagnosis of cytomegalovirus status. TCR sequences were mostly rare, though some public TCRs occurred in many donors.

Method: immunoSEQ multiplex PCR; TCRdb's copy keeps in-frame clones and lacks some. The sample shows 200,000 or so clones, around 84% of them seen only once. This clone was seen a single time. Its target is unknown. In germline, CDR1 is LNHNV, CDR2 YYDKDF (reference sequence). The CDR3 sequence is 13 residues long. V lost 1 base and J 12 bases, leaving 13 bases between the germline ends. The TCR sequence derives from a man in his late teens or twenties in good health and CMV-seropositive. This rearrangement joins TRBV15 to TRBJ2-1; a weak D match, TRBD1 (5 bases). The sequenced material came from PBMCs. CDR3 sequence: CATSRGGGPGQFF. CDR3 DNA sequence: TGTGCCACCAGCAGAGGGGGCGGCCCGGGGCAGTTCTTC.